Below are 25 T cell receptor beta chains sequenced from a single sample in a study of OX40 agonist ivuxolimab in advanced cancers. Some clones are missing from TCRdb's copy, which holds only in-frame ones; the method was immunoSEQ multiplex PCR. The sample holds fewer than 70,000 clones, around nine tenths seen once. Sequences were derived from CD4+ or CD8+ T cells sorted from blood, sampled in a trial of the OX40 agonist ivuxolimab. These receptors all stem from an adult with an advanced solid tumor such as melanoma, head and neck, liver or kidney cancer.

The chain links TRBV2 to TRBJ2-1; D is tentatively TRBD1 or TRBD2 (5 bases each). Trimming pared 5 bases from V and 12 bases from J, leaving 14 bases between. Germline V gene data show CDR1 as SNHLY and CDR2 as FYNNEI. The CDR3 consists of 12 residues. The CDR3 DNA reads as TGTGCCAGCAGTCCGGGACCCAAGGGGCAGTTCTTC. Translated: CASSPGPKGQFF.

The rearrangement links TRBV14 to TRBJ2-3; no clear D. Germline V gene sequence: CDR1 SGHDN, CDR2 FVKESK. The length of the CDR3 is 14 residues. Deletions cut 5 bases from V and 0 bases from J, with 9 bases between. The CDR3 region is CASSAVTSTDTQYF. The CDR3 bases are TGTGCCAGCAGCGCCGTAACTAGCACAGATACGCAGTATTTT.

V is TRBV28 and J is TRBJ2-7; tentatively, D is TRBD1 or TRBD2 (5 bases each). V was trimmed by 10 bases and J by 6 bases, leaving 22 bases between them. Germline V lookup: CDR1 MDHEN, CDR2 SYDVKM. The CDR3 runs 14 residues. CDR3 amino acids: CATLRAGSVGEQYF. As DNA, the CDR3 is TGTGCCACCTTACGCGCAGGGAGTGTCGGCGAGCAGTACTTC. Combining the CDR3 with reference TRBV28 and TRBJ2-7 gives the whole variable domain DVKVTQSSRYLVKRTGEKVFLECVQDMDHENMFWYRQDPGLGLRLIYFSYDVKMKEKGDIPEGYSVSREKKERFSLILESASTNQTSMYLCATLRAGSVGEQYFGPGTRLTVT.

The chain has TRBV5-6 and TRBJ1-2, with 11 bases that match TRBD1. V was pared by 4 bases and J by 4 bases, with 6 bases of the junction left unmatched. The CDR3 extends over 15 amino acids. Germline values: CDR1 SGHDT, CDR2 YYEEEE. Here the CDR3 DNA reads TGTGCCAGCAGCGGGGGGACAGGGGGTCCCTATGGCTACACCTTC. The encoded protein is CASSGGTGGPYGYTF.

The chain employs TRBV29-1 and TRBJ1-1; TRBD1 matches 8 bases. V lost 4 bases and J lost 3; bases outside the gene matches: 1. Germline loops: CDR1 SQVTM, CDR2 ANQGSEA. The CDR3 length is 12 residues. Here the CDR3 DNA reads TGCAGCGTTGGACAGGGGCACACTGAAGCTTTCTTT. Amino acid sequence: CSVGQGHTEAFF.

The chain is built from TRBV11-1 and TRBJ2-5; 7 bases agree with TRBD2. The CDR3 runs to 16 residues. Per the germline V gene, CDR1 is SGHAT and CDR2 is FQDESV (reference sequence). J was trimmed by 4 bases and V by 2 bases; bases with no gene match: 10. The CDR3 protein is CASSLSSGPKGETQYF. CDR3 nucleotides: TGTGCCAGCAGCTTATCTAGCGGTCCGAAGGGAGAGACCCAGTACTTC.

Turning to this clone: An end of the junction differs from the germline gene, which may be a read error. Other DNA sequences within the sample encode an identical CDR3. The chain is built from TRBV7-2 and TRBJ2-1; D ambiguous. This CDR3 is built from 15 residues. Germline assignment: CDR1 SGHTA and CDR2 FQGNSA. The chain's CDR3 is CASSFRGYSKGEQFF. The CDR3 coding sequence is TGTGCCAGTAGCTTCCGTGGGTATTCCAAGGGTGAGCAGTTCTTC. The variable domain in full, with the rest retrieved from reference TRBV7-2 and TRBJ2-1, is GAGVSQSPSNKVTEKGKDVELRCDPISGHTALYWYRQSLGQGLEFLIYFQGNSAPDKSGLPSDRFSAERTGGSVSTLTIQRTQQEDSAVYLCASSFRGYSKGEQFFGPGTRLTVL.

The chain links TRBV27 to TRBJ2-3; D possibly corresponds to TRBD2 (5 bases). Trimming stripped 0 bases from V and 4 bases from J, with 14 bases between. This CDR3 contains 16 residues. From germline, CDR1 is MNHEY and CDR2 SMNVEV (reference sequence). CDR3 loop: CASSLSERRSPDTQYF. In nucleotides, the CDR3 is TGTGCCAGCAGTTTATCGGAGCGGAGAAGCCCAGATACGCAGTATTTT.

The chain couples TRBV6-5 to TRBJ1-5; 11 positions agree with TRBD1. The CDR3 has 15 amino acids. Germline CDR1 MNHEY, CDR2 SVGAGI. The trim removed 6 bases at V and 6 bases at J, leaving 7 bases unmatched. The CDR3 loop reads CASSPGQGGPQPQHF. The CDR3 nucleotides are TGTGCCAGCAGCCCGGGACAGGGGGGGCCTCAGCCCCAGCATTTT.

This sequence joins TRBV12-5 and TRBJ2-5, with a tentative D call TRBD1 (5 bases). Germline V lookup: CDR1 LGHNT, CDR2 FRNRAP. The V end was cut by 1 base, the J end by 5 bases, with 8 bases between. There are 13 residues in the CDR3. This chain's CDR3 is CASGLAGQETQYF. The CDR3 DNA follows: TGTGCTAGTGGTTTGGCAGGGCAGGAGACCCAGTACTTC. Looking up the rest from reference TRBV12-5 and TRBJ2-5 gives the full variable domain: DARVTQTPRHKVTEMGQEVTMRCQPILGHNTVFWYRQTMMQGLELLAYFRNRAPLDDSGMPKDRFSAEMPDATLATLKIQPSEPRDSAVYFCASGLAGQETQYFGPGTRLLVL.

This chain uses TRBV9 with TRBJ2-5; TRBD2 aligns across 7 bases. CDR1 and CDR2 (germline): SGDLS, YYNGEE. The CDR3 spans 15 residues. Germline trimming cut 4 bases from V and 5 bases from J; bases unmatched to any gene: 11. CDR3 sequence: CASSIQAGTRETQYF. CDR3 nucleotide sequence: TGTGCCAGCAGCATCCAAGCGGGAACTAGGGAGACCCAGTACTTC. The full variable domain, completed using reference TRBV9 and TRBJ2-5, is DSGVTQTPKHLITATGQRVTLRCSPRSGDLSVYWYQQSLDQGLQFLIQYYNGEERAKGNILERFSAQQFPDLHSELNLSSLELGDSALYFCASSIQAGTRETQYFGPGTRLLVL.

The rearrangement links TRBV7-9 to TRBJ1-5, with 9 positions matching TRBD1. Germline V lookup: CDR1 SEHNR, CDR2 FQNEAQ (reference sequence). The CDR3 has 16 residues. J lost 2 bases, V lost 3 bases, and 5 bases had no gene match. The CDR3: CASSFGTGRGNQPQHF. CDR3 sequence (DNA): TGTGCCAGCAGCTTTGGGACAGGGAGAGGCAATCAGCCCCAGCATTTT. Full variable domain (rest looked up from reference TRBV7-9 and TRBJ1-5): DTGVSQNPRHKITKRGQNVTFRCDPISEHNRLYWYRQTLGQGPEFLTYFQNEAQLEKSRLLSDRFSAERPKGSFSTLEIQRTEQGDSAMYLCASSFGTGRGNQPQHFGDGTRLSIL.

In this sample, this clone turned up once. The chain couples TRBV2 to TRBJ2-1; 7 bases line up with TRBD2. The CDR3 is made up of 14 amino acids. Germline assignment: CDR1 SNHLY and CDR2 FYNNEI. With 10 bases clipped from V and 3 bases from J, the junction kept 9 bases outside the gene matches. The CDR3 loop reads CATWTGLIYNEQFF. CDR3 coding DNA: TGTGCCACCTGGACGGGACTAATCTACAATGAGCAGTTCTTC.

The rearrangement links TRBV6-1 to TRBJ2-7, with D unclear. From germline, CDR1 is MNHNS and CDR2 SASEGT. This CDR3 contains 13 residues. The CDR3 nucleotides are TGTGCAGCAAGTCTAGGTAGCTCCTACGAGCAGTACTTC. This gives the protein CAASLGSSYEQYF.

This chain uses TRBV7-9 with TRBJ2-3; TRBD1 matches 8 bases. The CDR3 extends over 19 amino acids. Trimming at V came to 6 bases and at J to 4 bases, leaving 21 bases not matched to a gene. CDR1 SEHNR and CDR2 FQNEAQ come from the germline V gene (reference sequence). The CDR3 DNA reads TGTGCCAGCAGTAGGACCTGGACTTCGTCCAGGGGGCGAGCAGATACGCAGTATTTT. Translating it yields CASSRTWTSSRGRADTQYF.

V and J are TRBV13 and TRBJ2-3; 10 nucleotides align to TRBD2. J was trimmed by 1 base and V by 1 base; bases with no gene match: 14. Germline V gene data show CDR1 as PRHDT and CDR2 as FYEKMQ (reference sequence). The CDR3 runs to 20 residues. CDR3: CASSLEGWTSGFKGTDTQYF. CDR3 bases: TGTGCCAGCAGCTTAGAGGGTTGGACTAGCGGCTTCAAAGGCACAGATACGCAGTATTTT.

The rearrangement links TRBV4-2 to TRBJ2-5; D is uncertain. Germline CDR1 and CDR2: LGHNA and YNFKEQ. The length of the CDR3 is 13 residues. The V end was cut by 2 bases, the J end by 2 bases, with 6 bases between. As DNA, the CDR3 is TGTGCCAGCAGCCAATCAAGGCAAGAGACCCAGTACTTC. Translated: CASSQSRQETQYF.

Worth noting for this clone: Other DNA sequences in the same sample also yield this CDR3. The V and J genes are TRBV6-5 and TRBJ1-3; no firm D call. The CDR3 runs 11 residues. In germline, CDR1 is MNHEY, CDR2 SVGAGI. With 3 bases removed from V and 7 bases from J, the gap between germline ends came to 4 bases. The CDR3 coding sequence is TGTGCCAGCAGTTATCTGAACACCATATATTTT. Encoded protein: CASSYLNTIYF.

This clone was seen just once. The J gene is TRBJ2-1, the V gene TRBV10-1, with 8 bases that match TRBD1. Per the germline V gene, CDR1 is WNHNN and CDR2 is SYGVQD (reference sequence). V shed 5 bases, J shed 7 bases, and the junction held 4 bases outside the gene matches. This CDR3 spans 13 amino acids. CDR3 DNA sequence: TGCGCCAGCAGTATCAGGGGGCTGAATGAGCAGTTCTTC. It is translated as CASSIRGLNEQFF.

The rearrangement links TRBV5-8 to TRBJ1-1; D is undetermined. Trimming pared 4 bases from V and 11 bases from J, leaving 6 bases between. CDR3 length equals 9 residues. Germline V lookup: CDR1 SGHTS, CDR2 YDEGEE. This CDR3 reads CASSPNAFF. CDR3 in DNA: TGTGCCAGCAGCCCGAACGCTTTCTTT.

The gene calls are TRBV4-3 and TRBJ1-2; unclear D gene. CDR1 is LGHNA and CDR2 is YSLEER in the germline V gene. The ends were cut back, 0 bases at V and 0 bases at J, with 8 bases in the middle. The CDR3 consists of 15 residues. This CDR3 is CASSQDLGPNYGYTF. In DNA, the CDR3 is TGCGCCAGCAGCCAAGACTTGGGCCCTAACTATGGCTACACCTTC.

The chain is built from TRBV4-3 and TRBJ1-1; the D gene is possibly TRBD1 (5 bases). The ends were cut back, 4 bases at V and 5 bases at J, with 14 bases in the middle. Germline V lookup: CDR1 LGHNA, CDR2 YSLEER. This CDR3 region has 14 residues. The CDR3 bases are TGCGCCAGCAGCCCCGCCTGGGAGGGGACTGAAGCTTTCTTT. Residues: CASSPAWEGTEAFF.

This rearrangement joins TRBV6-1 to TRBJ2-7, with D uncertain. CDR3 length equals 14 residues. Trimming pared 4 bases from V and 0 bases from J, leaving 10 bases between. The germline V gene has CDR1 MNHNS and CDR2 SASEGT. CDR3 nucleotide sequence: TGTGCCAGCAGTGTCTCCGCCAGCTCCTACGAGCAGTACTTC. Its translation: CASSVSASSYEQYF.

V usage is TRBV5-1 and J usage is TRBJ2-7, with a possible D match to TRBD1 (6 bases). CDR3 length equals 15 residues. Trimming took off 0 bases at V and 0 bases at J, with 10 bases between the two ends. Germline V gene data show CDR1 as SGHRS and CDR2 as YFSETQ. This CDR3 reads CASSLAGTISYEQYF. CDR3 in DNA: TGCGCCAGCAGCTTGGCCGGGACAATCTCCTACGAGCAGTACTTC.

This sequence joins TRBV13 and TRBJ2-5; maybe TRBD2 (7 bases). Germline loops: CDR1 PRHDT, CDR2 FYEKMQ (reference sequence). Trimming took 3 bases from V and 4 from J, leaving 15 bases between them. The CDR3 contains 15 residues. As DNA, the CDR3 is TGTGCCAGCAGCTTGAGGGGGGGCCCCCGAGAGACCCAGTACTTC. This codes for CASSLRGGPRETQYF.